This T cell receptor beta chain was identified during a study of OX40 agonist ivuxolimab in advanced cancers. Repertoires were generated with immunoSEQ multiplex PCR, while TCRdb's copy carries only in-frame clones and drops some. Here the sample spans about 90,000 clones, roughly 90% being singletons. The input for sequencing was CD4+ or CD8+ T cells sorted from blood, taken in a trial of the OX40 agonist ivuxolimab. This TCR was sampled from an adult with an advanced solid tumor such as melanoma, head and neck, liver or kidney cancer.

CDR3 nucleotides: TGTGCCAGCAGTTTAAGTAGGGGGATGGGCGAGCAGTACTTC. Encoded protein: CASSLSRGMGEQYF. The chain joins TRBV27 to TRBJ2-7; the D gene is possibly TRBD1 (6 bases). V dropped 2 bases and J dropped 6 bases, with 14 bases sitting between them. The CDR3 is made up of 14 amino acids. Germline V lookup: CDR1 MNHEY, CDR2 SMNVEV (reference sequence).